One and the same sample provided the 22 T cell receptor beta chains below, sequenced in a study of T cells after yellow fever vaccination. MiXCR was run by TCRdb on the 5' RACE reads, yielding one entry per CDR3 protein. The profile covers fewer than 350,000 distinct CDR3 sequences, with about 3.5% appearing a single time and about 20% taken by the ten largest. Sequences were derived from PBMCs, sampled on the day of the yellow fever booster vaccination. All receptors come from a man aged 18 to 29 who received the YFV17D yellow fever vaccine.

J is TRBJ2-5 and V is TRBV12-3 or TRBV12-4; the D is unclear. V was pared by 5 bases and J by 5 bases, with 9 bases between. The CDR3 extends over 12 amino acids. The CDR3 sequence: CASSTVRETQYF. For the CDR3, the DNA is TGTGCCAGCAGTACCGTGAGGGAGACCCAGTACTTC.

V and J are TRBV28 and TRBJ1-1; 7 positions agree with TRBD1. The CDR3 totals 13 residues. Germline CDR1 is MDHEN and CDR2 is SYDVKM. The V gene end was trimmed by 7 bases and the J gene end by 4 bases; junction bases not matched to a gene: 6. CDR3 in amino acids: CASNFRGGTEAFF. The CDR3 coding sequence is TGTGCCAGCAATTTCAGGGGGGGCACTGAAGCTTTCTTT.

This sequence joins TRBV5-1 and TRBJ2-7; D perhaps matches TRBD2 (5 bases). The germline CDR1 and CDR2 sequences are SGHRS and YFSETQ. Trimming removed 4 bases from V and 2 bases from J, with 10 bases in between. This CDR3 has 13 amino acids. CDR3 amino acids: CASSEDYPYEQYV. The CDR3 bases are TGCGCCAGCAGCGAAGACTACCCCTACGAGCAGTACGTC.

This clonotype was observed a handful of times. The chain joins TRBV19 to TRBJ2-1; 12 bases line up with TRBD2. Unmatched junction bases numbered 18, after V lost 5 bases and J lost 4 bases. The CDR3 runs to 20 residues. Germline assignment: CDR1 LNHDA and CDR2 SQIVND (reference sequence). The CDR3 DNA follows: TGTGCCAGTAGTCCCAGACTAGCGGGAGAGGCGGTCCTAATATACAATGAGCAGTTCTTC. As protein: CASSPRLAGEAVLIYNEQFF.

This clonotype was observed a handful of times. This chain links TRBV5-1 with TRBJ2-7; possibly TRBD2 for D (5 bases). The length of the CDR3 is 13 residues. V was trimmed by 4 bases and J by 7 bases, leaving 15 bases between them. Germline V gene data show CDR1 as SGHRS and CDR2 as YFSETQ. CDR3: CASSPSGLFEQYF. The CDR3 coding sequence is TGCGCCAGCAGCCCCTCAGGACTTTTTGAGCAGTACTTC. Full variable domain (rest looked up from reference TRBV5-1 and TRBJ2-7): KAGVTQTPRYLIKTRGQQVTLSCSPISGHRSVSWYQQTPGQGLQFLFEYFSETQRNKGNFPGRFSGRQFSNSRSEMNVSTLELGDSALYLCASSPSGLFEQYFGPGTRLTVT.

The rearrangement uses TRBV18 and TRBJ2-1; D might be TRBD2 (6 bases). CDR3 length: 15 amino acids. V was pared by 3 bases and J by 7 bases, with 16 bases between. The V gene's germline CDR1 is KGHSH and CDR2 LQKENI. In DNA form, the CDR3 reads TGTGCCAGCTCACCTCCCCACGGGGGAGCAAATGAGCAGTTCTTC. It yields the protein CASSPPHGGANEQFF.

In this sample, this clonotype turned up a few times. This chain joins TRBV30 and TRBJ1-5, with 8 bases lining up with TRBD1. V lost 1 base, J lost 13 bases, and 18 bases stayed unmatched. CDR3 length equals 16 residues. Germline values: CDR1 GTSNPN, CDR2 SVGIG (reference sequence). CDR3 protein: CAWSAPTTGGGRGQHF. DNA for the CDR3: TGTGCCTGGAGTGCCCCTACTACAGGGGGGGGGCGAGGGCAGCATTTT. Looking up the rest from reference TRBV30 and TRBJ1-5 gives the full variable domain: SQTIHQWPATLVQPVGSPLSLECTVEGTSNPNLYWYRQAAGRGLQLLFYSVGIGQISSEVPQNLSASRPQDRQFILSSKKLLLSDSGFYLCAWSAPTTGGGRGQHFGDGTRLSIL.

The table lists this clonotype with a few counts. The chain carries TRBV5-1 and TRBJ1-4; D gene uncertain. V was clipped by 4 bases and J by 9 bases, with 19 bases between them. The CDR3 covers 15 residues. Germline-derived CDR1 and CDR2 are SGHRS and YFSETQ. In DNA form, the CDR3 reads TGCGCCAGCAGCGTGAGTGAGCAACCCGGTAAAAAACTGTTTTTT. The encoded protein is CASSVSEQPGKKLFF.

This clonotype was recorded many times. This chain joins TRBV6-5 and TRBJ1-6, with 7 bases that match TRBD1. The CDR3 contains 13 residues. J gave up 6 bases and V 6 bases, and 2 bases lay outside the gene matches. Germline assignment: CDR1 MNHEY and CDR2 SVGAGI. As DNA, the CDR3 is TGTGCCAGCAGCCGACAGGGTAATTCACCCCTCCACTTT. This sequence encodes CASSRQGNSPLHF.

This clonotype was seen more than once but under ten times. The chain uses TRBV5-1 and TRBJ2-5, with D unclear. V was cut by 0 bases and J by 4 bases, with 10 bases left in between. This CDR3 is built from 14 residues. Germline loops: CDR1 SGHRS, CDR2 YFSETQ. CDR3 DNA sequence: TGCGCCAGCAGCTTGGAACCTGAGAGAGAGACCCAGTACTTC. It specifies CASSLEPERETQYF.

The chain is built from TRBV5-1 and TRBJ2-5; 8 positions match TRBD2. The CDR3 is 17 residues long. CDR1 is SGHRS and CDR2 is YFSETQ in the germline V gene. Unmatched junction bases numbered 15, after V lost 4 bases and J lost 4 bases. Here the CDR3 reads CASSPGGRTRGLETQYF. In nucleotides, the CDR3 is TGCGCCAGCAGCCCGGGCGGGAGGACCCGGGGCCTAGAGACCCAGTACTTC. The complete variable domain, with remaining parts taken from reference TRBV5-1 and TRBJ2-5, reads KAGVTQTPRYLIKTRGQQVTLSCSPISGHRSVSWYQQTPGQGLQFLFEYFSETQRNKGNFPGRFSGRQFSNSRSEMNVSTLELGDSALYLCASSPGGRTRGLETQYFGPGTRLLVL.

At least ten counts were recorded for this clonotype. V and J are TRBV13 and TRBJ1-4; D is unclear. Germline CDR1 and CDR2: PRHDT and FYEKMQ (reference sequence). This CDR3 has 16 residues. Trimming shortened V by 0 bases and J by 7 bases, and 15 bases separated the two germline ends. CDR3 in DNA: TGTGCCAGCAGCTTAGGCGGTTGGAGAGATGGTGAAAAACTGTTTTTT. Amino acids: CASSLGGWRDGEKLFF.

This chain connects TRBV3-1 to TRBJ2-1; TRBD2 is a possible D gene (7 bases). V was cut by 3 bases and J by 2 bases, with 14 bases left in between. CDR3 length equals 16 residues. CDR1 is LGHDT and CDR2 is YNNKEL in the germline V gene (reference sequence). CDR3 sequence (DNA): TGTGCCAGCAGCCAGGGGTGGGGGGGCACCTACAATGAGCAGTTCTTC. Translating gives CASSQGWGGTYNEQFF.

There are a few counts of this clonotype. This chain joins TRBV5-6 and TRBJ1-2; TRBD1 is a possible D gene (5 bases). V lost 3 bases and J lost 7, with 10 bases in between. Germline V gives CDR1 SGHDT, CDR2 YYEEEE. The CDR3 is 12 residues long. CDR3 sequence reads: CASSYRIAGYTF. The CDR3 DNA reads TGTGCCAGCAGCTACAGGATTGCTGGCTACACCTTC.

At least ten counts were recorded for this clonotype. CDR3 region: CASSLKMAVETQYF. Here the CDR3 DNA reads TGCGCCAGCAGCTTGAAAATGGCAGTTGAGACCCAGTACTTC. This chain links TRBV5-1 with TRBJ2-5; D remains ambiguous. V dropped 1 base and J dropped 5 bases, with 12 bases sitting between them. Germline values: CDR1 SGHRS, CDR2 YFSETQ. The CDR3 runs to 14 residues. Drawing the rest from reference TRBV5-1 and TRBJ2-5, the complete variable domain is KAGVTQTPRYLIKTRGQQVTLSCSPISGHRSVSWYQQTPGQGLQFLFEYFSETQRNKGNFPGRFSGRQFSNSRSEMNVSTLELGDSALYLCASSLKMAVETQYFGPGTRLLVL.

At least ten counts were recorded for this clonotype. V usage is TRBV20-1 and J usage is TRBJ2-7, with 8 bases aligning to TRBD1. The V gene's germline CDR1 is DFQATT and CDR2 SNEGSKA (reference sequence). The CDR3 runs to 15 residues. Trimming took 3 bases from V and 6 from J; bases not matched to a gene: 13. The CDR3 loop is CSASGGRGLSGEQYV. The CDR3 DNA sequence: TGCAGTGCTAGTGGAGGCAGGGGGCTTTCGGGCGAGCAGTACGTC.

This sequence joins TRBV5-1 and TRBJ2-1; D is unresolved. The V end lost 0 bases, the J end lost 4 bases, and 5 bases lay between the germline ends. This CDR3 contains 13 residues. CDR1 and CDR2 from the germline V gene are SGHRS and YFSETQ. CDR3 nucleotides: TGCGCCAGCAGCTTGGAAAATTACAATGAGCAGTTCTTC. It is translated as CASSLENYNEQFF.

The chain uses TRBV20-1 and TRBJ2-5, with D hard to call. The CDR3 runs to 13 residues. In germline, CDR1 is DFQATT, CDR2 SNEGSKA (reference sequence). The V end lost 3 bases, the J end lost 1 base, and 9 bases lay between the germline ends. DNA for the CDR3: TGCAGTGCTAGCAAAAGGTTCCAAGAGACCCAGTACTTC. It translates to CSASKRFQETQYF.

This chain joins TRBV20-1 and TRBJ2-7; 9 bases are a match to TRBD1. The germline gives CDR1 DFQATT, CDR2 SNEGSKA (reference sequence). The CDR3 extends over 15 amino acids. J gave up 6 bases and V 0 bases, and 9 bases lay outside the gene matches. The CDR3 coding sequence is TGCAGTGCTAGAGATTCCGGGACAGGGCTAGGCGAGCAGTACTTC. Protein sequence: CSARDSGTGLGEQYF.

The table lists this clonotype with a few counts. The chain employs TRBV2 and TRBJ2-2, with D unresolved. From germline, CDR1 is SNHLY and CDR2 FYNNEI. V was trimmed by 8 bases and J by 6 bases, leaving 1 base between them. The CDR3 spans 9 residues. This chain's CDR3 is CASAGELFF. In DNA, the CDR3 is TGTGCCAGCGCCGGGGAGCTGTTTTTT.

CDR3 region: CASSYPRGPHQETQYF. The CDR3 nucleotides are TGTGCCAGCAGTTACCCCAGGGGGCCTCACCAAGAGACCCAGTACTTC. The V call is TRBV12-3 or TRBV12-4, the J call TRBJ2-5, with 8 bases that match TRBD1. J gave up 0 bases and V 4 bases, and 7 bases lay outside the gene matches. This CDR3 comprises 16 residues.

The rearrangement uses TRBV10-3 and TRBJ1-1; the D gene is possibly TRBD1 (6 bases). V lost 6 bases to trimming and J lost 5 bases, with 7 bases between them. Germline V gene sequence: CDR1 ENHRY, CDR2 SYGVKD. The CDR3 consists of 11 residues. The CDR3 region is CAIRGQTEAFF. The CDR3 DNA follows: TGTGCCATCAGAGGACAGACTGAAGCTTTCTTT.